Each of the 3 T cell receptor beta chains below was sequenced from the same sample in a study of T cells after yellow fever vaccination. TCRdb processed the 5' RACE reads anew with MiXCR; each CDR3 protein has one entry. The table shows 500,000 to 650,000 distinct CDR3 sequences, with roughly 12% occurring only once. The source material was PBMCs, sampled on the day of the yellow fever booster vaccination. These receptors came from a man younger than 45 who received the YFV17D yellow fever vaccine.

This chain links TRBV6-1 with TRBJ1-1; D perhaps matches TRBD1 (6 bases). Germline V gene lookup returns CDR1 MNHNS and CDR2 SASEGT. V lost 4 bases and J 0 bases, leaving 9 bases between the germline ends. The CDR3 loop spans 14 amino acids. CDR3 coding DNA: TGTGCCAGCAGTGGTGGGGGCATGAACACTGAAGCTTTCTTT. This codes for CASSGGGMNTEAFF.

J is TRBJ1-2 and V is TRBV7-2; TRBD1 matches at 7 bases. CDR1 and CDR2 (germline): SGHTA, FQGNSA. CDR3 size: 13 residues. V shed 5 bases, J shed 8 bases, and the junction held 8 bases outside the gene matches. For the CDR3, the DNA is TGTGCCAGCAGCCCCGGGACAGCAGTGGGCTACACCTTC. It translates to CASSPGTAVGYTF.

The genes are TRBV7-2 and TRBJ1-1; TRBD1 matches at 9 bases. Germline V CDR1 and CDR2: SGHTA, FQGNSA. The V and J ends lost 3 bases and 11 bases, in that order; junction bases with no gene match: 13. This CDR3 is built from 15 residues. This CDR3 is CASSFVQGADEEAFF. The CDR3 DNA is TGTGCCAGCAGCTTCGTACAGGGGGCGGACGAGGAGGCTTTCTTT. Together with reference TRBV7-2 and TRBJ1-1, the CDR3 gives the full variable domain: GAGVSQSPSNKVTEKGKDVELRCDPISGHTALYWYRQSLGQGLEFLIYFQGNSAPDKSGLPSDRFSAERTGGSVSTLTIQRTQQEDSAVYLCASSFVQGADEEAFFGQGTRLTVV.